The 9 T cell receptor beta chains in this list originate from one sample, sequenced in a study of PD-1 blockade in classical Hodgkin lymphoma. Some clones are missing from TCRdb's copy, which holds only in-frame ones; the method was immunoSEQ multiplex PCR. The sample consists of roughly 31,000 clones, over 75% of them appearing once. Every patient was affected by relapse after autologous stem cell transplantation, while exposure to brentuximab vedotin was not uniform. Negative selection with magnetic separation was used to purify CD4+ T cells from thawed PBMCs. Material: CD4+ T cells from blood, obtained at baseline. The source of these receptors is a human donor with classical Hodgkin lymphoma.

Comments on this clone: The junction departs from germline at one end; a sequencing error may be responsible. The chain combines TRBV6-5 with TRBJ2-4, with TRBD1 matching over 7 bases. Germline CDR1 and CDR2: MNHEY and SVGAGI. CDR3 length: 15 residues. Here the CDR3 reads CVSSADRAAKNIQYF. The CDR3 region has the DNA TGTGTCAGCAGCGCCGACAGGGCAGCCAAAAACATTCAGTACTTC.

V gene TRBV30 combines with J gene TRBJ1-2; weak D call: TRBD1 (6 bases). V was pared by 2 bases and J by 7 bases, with 14 bases between. CDR1 is GTSNPN and CDR2 is SVGIG in the germline V gene (reference sequence). This CDR3 has 13 amino acids. In DNA, the CDR3 is TGTGCCTGGAGTATTAAGACAGGCACTGGCTACACCTTC. Translating it yields CAWSIKTGTGYTF. The entire variable domain, with the rest obtained from reference TRBV30 and TRBJ1-2, is as follows: SQTIHQWPATLVQPVGSPLSLECTVEGTSNPNLYWYRQAAGRGLQLLFYSVGIGQISSEVPQNLSASRPQDRQFILSSKKLLLSDSGFYLCAWSIKTGTGYTFGSGTRLTVV.

This rearrangement joins TRBV7-2 to TRBJ2-7; tentative D call: TRBD1 (5 bases). Looked up from germline, CDR1 is SGHTA and CDR2 is FQGNSA. This CDR3 contains 13 residues. V was pared by 0 bases and J by 3 bases, with 6 bases between. The CDR3 DNA follows: TGTGCCAGCAGCTTAGCGGGGCTCTACGAGCAGTACTTC. Protein sequence: CASSLAGLYEQYF.

Here the CDR3 DNA reads TGTGCCAGCAGTGAACGAGAAGGGCAGGAGCAGTTCTTC. The encoded protein is CASSEREGQEQFF. The rearrangement links TRBV6-1 to TRBJ2-1; D unclear. The V end was cut by 2 bases, the J end by 10 bases, with 12 bases between. From germline, CDR1 is MNHNS and CDR2 SASEGT. This CDR3 spans 13 amino acids.

The CDR3 nucleotides read TGTGCCTCCGGGTTGGAGGGACAGGGGTTCTACGAGCAGTACTTC. This encodes CASGLEGQGFYEQYF. V and J are TRBV2 and TRBJ2-7; 10 bases are shared with TRBD1. Trimming removed 11 bases from V and 3 bases from J; junction bases left unmatched: 13. CDR1 and CDR2 from the germline V gene are SNHLY and FYNNEI. This CDR3 is built from 15 residues.

This clone was detected only once. This sequence joins TRBV11-2 and TRBJ2-7; D call uncertain. In germline, CDR1 is SGHAT, CDR2 FQNNGV. The CDR3 loop spans 15 amino acids. Trimming removed 2 bases at V and 1 base at J, with 12 bases between. CDR3 loop: CASSLSRGRSYEQYF. For the CDR3, the DNA is TGTGCCAGCAGCTTATCCCGCGGAAGATCCTACGAGCAGTACTTC.

The rearrangement links TRBV4-1 to TRBJ2-1; weak D call: TRBD2 (5 bases). Germline lookup yields CDR1 MGHRA and CDR2 YSYEKL. V was shortened by 3 bases and J by 0 bases, with 18 bases between the two germline ends. The CDR3 totals 18 residues. As DNA, the CDR3 is TGCGCCAGCAGCCAGTGGTTCCAAGCGGCCAGCTCCTACAATGAGCAGTTCTTC. Protein product: CASSQWFQAASSYNEQFF.

The rearrangement links TRBV5-4 to TRBJ2-1; D is unresolved. This CDR3 has 11 residues. The ends were cut back, 2 bases at V and 5 bases at J, with 2 bases in the middle. Germline lookup yields CDR1 SGHNT and CDR2 YYREEE (reference sequence). CDR3 in DNA: TGTGCCAGCAGCTTCCACAATGAGCAGTTCTTC. Amino acids: CASSFHNEQFF.

This clone is classed as medium-sized. The chain uses TRBV2 and TRBJ1-2; possibly TRBD1 for D (6 bases). The CDR3 is 14 residues long. Germline CDR1 is SNHLY and CDR2 is FYNNEI. The V gene lost 6 bases and the J gene lost 0 bases, with 11 bases spanning the gap. The CDR3 DNA sequence: TGTGCCAGCAGCGAGGACAGAGCTAACTATGGCTACACCTTC. This translates into CASSEDRANYGYTF.